This paragraph reports one TCR beta chain. The data originate from a study of blood T cell repertoires in COVID-19. Turning to the study itself: Donors in the United States, Italy and Spain gave samples during acute or convalescent COVID-19. PBMCs, B-cell-depleted T cells, or T cells provided the cDNA or gDNA that made up the material.

In the authors' workflow: Estimation of nucleated cell counts relied on the amplification of reference gene primers. The assay was immunoSEQ multiplex PCR, and TCRdb's table has in-frame clones only and misses some. D and trimming were read from the DNA, whereas the V and J calls and clone size are those reported in that table. The data show roughly 61,000 clones, more than 60% seen once. The CDR3 has 12 residues. V shed 7 bases, J shed 7 bases, and the junction held 4 bases outside the gene matches. CDR1 and CDR2 from the germline V gene are SNHLY and FYNNEI. V usage is TRBV2 and J usage is TRBJ2-4; 7 positions agree with TRBD1. The sequence came from a woman in her 70s with acute or convalescent COVID-19. Sequenced sample: peripheral blood. CDR3 coding DNA: TGTGCCAGCACCCTGACAGGGAACATTCAGTACTTC. Amino acids: CASTLTGNIQYF.